The rows below give T cell receptor beta chains drawn from one sample of a study of T cell changes during pregnancy in multiple sclerosis. Assay: immunoSEQ multiplex PCR; the TCRdb copy retains only in-frame clones and omits some. The table records under 25,000 clones, around 86% of them present only once. The source material was CD8+ T cells from peripheral blood mononuclear cells, sampled in the first trimester of pregnancy. These receptors originate from a female donor in good health, enrolled as a control in a pregnancy study. Both conserved end residues are part of each CDR3. A D gene is named only where the DNA matches it firmly. Size tells how often a clone was seen (once, few, many) or the class of an expanded clone, and some rows leave it out.

length	D	J	size	V	CDR3	DNA
14	.	TRBJ1-2	.	TRBV6-5	CASSYSRGGYGYTF	TGTGCCAGCAGTTACTCGAGGGGGGGCTATGGCTACACCTTC
16	TRBD1	TRBJ2-1	few	TRBV25-1	CASSGQDRGLDNEQFF	TGTGCCAGCAGTGGCCAAGACAGGGGGCTCGACAATGAGCAGTTCTTC
14	.	TRBJ2-7	.	TRBV7-2	CASSLENRAYEQYF	TGTGCCAGCAGCTTAGAGAACAGGGCCTACGAGCAGTACTTC
13	.	TRBJ2-7	.	TRBV30	CAWSKGAAYEQYF	TGTGCCTGGAGTAAAGGGGCGGCCTACGAGCAGTACTTC
15	TRBD1	TRBJ1-1	.	TRBV18	CASSDGTGGMTEAFF	TGTGCCAGCTCAGACGGGACAGGGGGCATGACTGAAGCTTTCTTT
12	.	TRBJ1-2	.	TRBV4-1	CASSQDLRGYTF	TGCGCCAGCAGCCAAGATTTGCGCGGCTACACCTTC
15	.	TRBJ2-2	.	TRBV5-5	CASSTPGTGTGELFF	TGTGCCAGCAGCACTCCCGGGACTGGCACCGGGGAGCTGTTTTTT
15	TRBD2	TRBJ2-1	.	TRBV19	CASTSGTSGYNEQFF	TGTGCCAGTACCTCCGGGACTAGCGGCTACAATGAGCAGTTCTTC
15	.	TRBJ1-3	.	TRBV27	CASSLSRGSGNTIYF	TGTGCCAGCAGTTTATCCCGGGGGTCTGGAAACACCATATATTTT
17	.	TRBJ1-5	.	TRBV21-1	CASSAGLGVDSNQPQHF	TGTGCCAGCAGCGCTGGTCTAGGGGTTGACAGCAATCAGCCCCAGCATTTT
15	TRBD1	TRBJ2-6	.	TRBV6-1	CASGTGGFGANVLTF	TGTGCCAGCGGGACAGGGGGCTTTGGGGCCAACGTCCTGACTTTC
13	.	TRBJ1-5	.	TRBV6-5	CASSTMGLRPQHF	TGTGCCAGCAGTACCATGGGACTTCGGCCCCAGCATTTT
15	TRBD1	TRBJ2-1	.	TRBV5-1	CASSFGQDYYNEQFF	TGCGCCAGCAGCTTCGGACAGGATTACTACAATGAGCAGTTCTTC
13	.	TRBJ1-6	.	TRBV27	CASKGDYNSPLHF	TGTGCCAGCAAAGGGGATTATAATTCACCCCTCCACTTT
15	TRBD2	TRBJ2-3	.	TRBV6-1	CASSESGGGADTQYF	TGTGCCAGCAGTGAATCAGGCGGGGGGGCAGATACGCAGTATTTT
15	TRBD2	TRBJ2-3	.	TRBV9	CASSPSGSSTDTQYF	TGTGCCAGCAGCCCTAGCGGGAGTAGTACAGATACGCAGTATTTT
13	.	TRBJ1-5	.	TRBV5-8	CASSQDGNQPQHF	TGTGCCAGCAGCCAAGACGGGAATCAGCCCCAGCATTTT
14	.	TRBJ2-1	.	TRBV5-6	CASSLGAGYNEQFF	TGTGCCAGCAGCTTGGGGGCGGGATACAATGAGCAGTTCTTC
14	.	TRBJ2-5	.	TRBV18	CASSPPRQEETQYF	TGTGCCAGCTCACCACCCCGACAGGAAGAGACCCAGTACTTC